This T cell receptor beta chain was captured in a study of blood T cell repertoires in COVID-19. Whole-study context: T cells, B-cell-depleted T cells, or PBMCs provided the cDNA or gDNA that served as material.

Clones were read by immunoSEQ multiplex PCR, and TCRdb kept only the in-frame ones, dropping some. The sample yields approximately 220,000 clones, around 85% seen once. The study drew participants aged about 18 to 89 years from some 23 US areas. Participants' reported clinical history set cohort assignment. CDR1 and CDR2 (germline): MNHEY, SVGAGI. CDR3 length: 15 residues. The V and J ends lost 7 bases and 5 bases, in that order; junction bases with no gene match: 7. This sequence was found in a woman aged 40 to 50 with acute COVID-19. What was sequenced was PBMCs or T cells enriched from blood (not recorded which). The rearrangement uses TRBV6-5 and TRBJ2-1; 11 nucleotides line up with TRBD2. DNA of the CDR3: TGTGCCAGCACCAGACTAGCGGGACCCAACAATGAGCAGTTCTTC. Translated, it gives CASTRLAGPNNEQFF.